This TCR beta chain was identified during a study of blood T cell repertoires in COVID-19. Study at large: Donors in the United States, Italy and Spain gave samples during acute or convalescent COVID-19. T cells, B-cell-depleted T cells, or PBMCs supplied cDNA or gDNA.

Original handling: Estimated nucleated cell counts came from reference gene primer amplification. Method: immunoSEQ multiplex PCR; TCRdb's copy keeps in-frame clones and lacks some. V and J calls and clone size are those listed in that table; D and trimming were worked out from the DNA. Here the sample spans some 250,000 clones, approximately 83% being singletons. The CDR3 extends over 13 amino acids. V lost 2 bases and J 6 bases, leaving 10 bases between the germline ends. Germline loops: CDR1 SGHTA, CDR2 FQGNSA. Sequenced sample: peripheral blood. The rearrangement links TRBV7-2 to TRBJ1-1, with D hard to call. This TCR came from a man aged 25 to 40 who had recovered from COVID-19. The CDR3 nucleotides read TGTGCCAGCAGCTTAAGGCAGGCCTCTGAAGCTTTCTTT. Residues: CASSLRQASEAFF.